One TCR beta chain is described in this entry. Its antigen remains unidentified. This entry comes from a study of T cell responses to AZD1222 COVID-19 vaccine. Study context: Timing groups of about 4 and about 12 weeks for second doses were pooled. General study points: Recipients of two AZD1222 doses showed rising Spike-specific TCR breadth and depth.

The table came from immunoSEQ multiplex PCR; TCRdb's copy has only in-frame clones and leaves some out. The table lists around 140,000 clones, roughly nine tenths of them singletons, with around 3.6% in the top ten. The CDR3 sequence is 13 residues long. Germline V CDR1 and CDR2: SGHTS, YDEGEE. Between the trimmed V and J ends, which lost 3 bases and 5 bases, there was a span of 11 bases. The sequence was obtained from an adult in good health. The rearrangement links TRBV5-8 to TRBJ1-1; perhaps TRBD1 as D (6 bases). The sequencing here drew on peripheral blood, taken on day 0 of AZD1222 vaccination. CDR3 sequence reads: CASSYRAVTEAFF. The CDR3 DNA reads TGTGCCAGCAGCTACAGGGCAGTAACTGAAGCTTTCTTT.